These T cell receptor beta chains were read from a single sample in a study of blood T cell repertoires in COVID-19. Libraries were prepared by immunoSEQ multiplex PCR; TCRdb keeps only in-frame clonotypes and omits some of them. This repertoire shows roughly 190,000 clones, less than 85% found once; its top ten account for 4% to 6.5%. The sample taken for sequencing was PBMCs or T cells enriched from blood (not recorded which). These receptors came from an older woman with acute COVID-19. Each CDR3 is given with its conserved first and last residue. A D gene is named only where the DNA matches it firmly. Some rows mark clone size as missing; the rest say once, few, many or name a class of expanded clone.

-,-,TRBJ1-6,TRBV28,TGTGCCAGCAGTTTCGGGGGAGGGGCTGGGAATAATTCACCCCTCCACTTT,CASSFGGGAGNNSPLHF
TRBD1,few,TRBJ1-2,TRBV12-5,TGTGCTAGTGGTCCCGGGACAGGCTATGGCTACACCTTC,CASGPGTGYGYTF
TRBD1,once,TRBJ2-1,TRBV3-1/TRBV3-2,TGTGCCAGCAGCCAAGGGGCGAGACAGGGCATCGACAATGAGCAGTTCTTC,CASSQGARQGIDNEQFF
-,-,TRBJ1-3,TRBV29-1,TGCAGCGTTGATTCCGGGAGAAACACCATATATTTT,CSVDSGRNTIYF
-,once,TRBJ2-7,TRBV7-6,TGTGCCAGCAGCCCGCCGGGGGATAGGGGCGCCTACGAGCAGTACTTC,CASSPPGDRGAYEQYF
-,-,TRBJ1-3,TRBV11-2,TGTGCCAGCAGCTTAGTGGGCAATTACGTAGGAGGAAACACCATATATTTT,CASSLVGNYVGGNTIYF
-,-,TRBJ1-5,TRBV5-1,TGCGCCAGCAGTCCCGGGGATAGCAATCAGCCCCAGCATTTT,CASSPGDSNQPQHF
-,few,TRBJ1-2,TRBV5-6,TGTGCCAGCAGTTGGGCGCGTTTTAACTATGGCTACACCTTC,CASSWARFNYGYTF
TRBD2,once,TRBJ2-3,TRBV5-4,TGTGCCAGCAGTGCCGAGGGACTAGCGGGAGAGGGTACGCAGTATTTT,CASSAEGLAGEGTQYF
TRBD1,-,TRBJ1-3,TRBV9,TGTGCCAGTGAAGGGGGCACTAGCTCTGGAAACACCATATATTTT,CASEGGTSSGNTIYF
TRBD2,-,TRBJ2-4,TRBV4-3,TGCGCCAGCAGCCAAGCGACTAGCGGGGAGGGGAACATTCAGTACTTC,CASSQATSGEGNIQYF
TRBD1,-,TRBJ2-5,TRBV5-4,TGTGCCAGCAGCGGGGACAGGCACTTAGGGGAGACCCAGTACTTC,CASSGDRHLGETQYF
-,-,TRBJ1-4,TRBV20-1,TGCAGTGCTAGTGGGCCGGGGGTCGGAGCTAATGAAAAACTGTTTTTT,CSASGPGVGANEKLFF
-,-,TRBJ2-7,TRBV19,TGTGCCAGTAGTATAAAGGACGGCAGGGGTTACGAGCAGTACTTC,CASSIKDGRGYEQYF
TRBD1,-,TRBJ2-1,TRBV30,TGTGCCTGGATCGAAAGGACAGGGGTTAATGAGCAGTTCTTC,CAWIERTGVNEQFF
-,-,TRBJ2-7,TRBV7-2,TGTGCCAGCAGCCAAGGAATAGGGGCGGTAAGCTACGAGCAGTACTTC,CASSQGIGAVSYEQYF
TRBD2,-,TRBJ2-1,TRBV7-2,TGTGCCAGCAGCGCCCTAGCGGGAGGGGACTACAATGAGCAGTTCTTC,CASSALAGGDYNEQFF
-,-,TRBJ1-2,TRBV28,TGTGCCAGCAGTTCAGGGTACTATGGCTACACCTTC,CASSSGYYGYTF
-,-,TRBJ1-4,TRBV20-1,TGCAGTGCTAGAGATATCGAAAAACTGTTTTTT,CSARDIEKLFF
TRBD2,-,TRBJ2-1,TRBV24-1,TGTGCCACCAGTGACGGCGGGGCTAGCGGGAGGCGGGGGCAGTTCTTC,CATSDGGASGRRGQFF
-,-,TRBJ1-1,TRBV3-1/TRBV3-2,TGTGCCAGCAGCCTGCAGACAGGGAACACTGAAGCTTTCTTT,CASSLQTGNTEAFF
-,few,TRBJ1-4,TRBV5-1,TGCGCCAGCAGCTTTGGGACTGACTATGAAAAACTGTTTTTT,CASSFGTDYEKLFF
-,-,TRBJ1-4,TRBV29-1,TGCAGCGCCGCGACAGCCCCCTCGGAGGAAAAACTGTTTTTT,CSAATAPSEEKLFF
-,-,TRBJ1-6,TRBV9,TGTGCCAGCAGCGTAGTGGGGGGTTCGAATTCACCCCTCCACTTT,CASSVVGGSNSPLHF
TRBD2,-,TRBJ2-3,TRBV5-4,TGTGCCAGCAGCTTGCTAGCGGGAGGGCCAGGAGATACGCAGTATTTT,CASSLLAGGPGDTQYF
TRBD1,many,TRBJ1-2,TRBV6-5,TGTGCCAGCAGTTACTCGGACAGGGGGGCCTATGGCTACACCTTC,CASSYSDRGAYGYTF
-,-,TRBJ2-1,TRBV24-1,TGTGCCACCAGGGGGCAGGGAGGACCCTACAATGAGCAGTTCTTC,CATRGQGGPYNEQFF
TRBD2,-,TRBJ2-1,TRBV9,TGTGCCAGCAGCGTAGAGGTAACTAGCGGGAGGCCGAGCTCCTACAATGAGCAGTTCTTC,CASSVEVTSGRPSSYNEQFF
-,-,TRBJ1-1,TRBV29-1,TGCAGCGTTGCCGGGGGATACGCCGAAGCTTTCTTT,CSVAGGYAEAFF
-,-,TRBJ2-5,TRBV27,TGTGCCAGCAGTTCGCCACGGACGTGGGGGCAGAGCCAAGAGACCCAGTACTTC,CASSSPRTWGQSQETQYF
-,-,TRBJ1-6,TRBV5-4,TGTGCCAGCAGCCCGGAGGGGCGCCATTCACCCCTCCACTTT,CASSPEGRHSPLHF
TRBD2,many,TRBJ2-1,TRBV27,TGTGCCAGCAGTCCCCTGGGGGATAGCGGGAGCGAGGGTGAGCAGTTCTTC,CASSPLGDSGSEGEQFF
-,-,TRBJ1-2,TRBV4-3,TGCGCCAGCAGCGGGTGGCAGGGCCTCTATGGCTACACCTTC,CASSGWQGLYGYTF
-,-,TRBJ2-1,TRBV12-3/TRBV12-4,TGTGCCAGCACGAGGTACAATGAGCAGTTCTTC,CASTRYNEQFF
TRBD2,once,TRBJ2-1,TRBV4-1,TGCGCCAGCAGCCAGATCGTAGCGGGAGGGGGTCTTAATGAGCAGTTCTTC,CASSQIVAGGGLNEQFF
-,-,TRBJ1-2,TRBV7-2,TGTGCCAGCAGCTTAGTGGTGGCCGGACAGAACTATGGCTACACCTTC,CASSLVVAGQNYGYTF
-,-,TRBJ1-2,TRBV15,TGTGCCACCAGCCGTGATACAGGGTCTGCCTATGGCTACACCTTC,CATSRDTGSAYGYTF
-,-,TRBJ1-1,TRBV9,TGTGCCAGCAGCGTAGAGGGACACAGGAACACTGAAGCTTTCTTT,CASSVEGHRNTEAFF
-,-,TRBJ1-2,TRBV20-1,TGCAGTGCTCCCAACGGCTATGGCTACACCTTC,CSAPNGYGYTF
TRBD1,-,TRBJ1-1,TRBV6-5,TGTGCCAGCCGACAGGGACCTGAAGCTTTCTTT,CASRQGPEAFF
-,-,TRBJ1-1,TRBV18,TGTGCCAGCTCTAGAACGGAGTCGGCAGGGTTCACTGAAGCTTTCTTT,CASSRTESAGFTEAFF
-,-,TRBJ1-1,TRBV28,TGTGCCAGCAGTTTCGAGTTAGGAGGGTTTGAAGCTTTCTTT,CASSFELGGFEAFF
-,-,TRBJ1-2,TRBV19,TGTGCCAGTAGTACGGCAGAGGGCCCAAGGGGCTACACCTTC,CASSTAEGPRGYTF
-,-,TRBJ2-5,TRBV28,TGTGCCAGCAGTTTGGGTAGGAGGGAAAACCAGTACTTC,CASSLGRRENQYF
TRBD1,-,TRBJ2-3,TRBV19,TGTGCCAGTAGGGAGACAGGGTCTACTAGCACAGATACGCAGTATTTT,CASRETGSTSTDTQYF
-,-,TRBJ1-1,TRBV6-6,TGTGCCAGCACCGAACAAGCTGAAGCTTTCTTT,CASTEQAEAFF
-,-,TRBJ2-3,TRBV29-1,TGCAGCGTTGCGCCGGGTACGAATACGCAGTATTTT,CSVAPGTNTQYF
-,-,TRBJ1-4,TRBV4-2,TGTGCCAGCAGCCATGGGGGGGCGGAAACTAATGAAAAACTGTTTTTT,CASSHGGAETNEKLFF
-,-,TRBJ2-6,TRBV19,TGTGCCAGTAGATCGAGGAAAACTGGGGCCAACGTCCTGACTTTC,CASRSRKTGANVLTF
-,-,TRBJ2-1,TRBV6-2/TRBV6-3,TGTGCCAGCAGTTACTTCGGGGGGCGGTTAGCGCTTCGTGTGGGGGAGCAGTTCTTC,CASSYFGGRLALRVGEQFF